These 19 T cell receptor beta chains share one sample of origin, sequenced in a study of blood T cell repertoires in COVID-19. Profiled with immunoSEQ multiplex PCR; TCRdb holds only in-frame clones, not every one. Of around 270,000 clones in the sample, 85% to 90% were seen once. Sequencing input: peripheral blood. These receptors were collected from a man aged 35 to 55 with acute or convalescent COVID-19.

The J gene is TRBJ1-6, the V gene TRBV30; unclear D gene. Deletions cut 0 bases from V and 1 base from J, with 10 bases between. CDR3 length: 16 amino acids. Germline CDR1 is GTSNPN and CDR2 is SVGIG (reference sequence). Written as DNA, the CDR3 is TGTGCCTGGAGTGTAATCCGAGGATCCTATAATTCACCCCTCCACTTT. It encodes CAWSVIRGSYNSPLHF.

The DNA of the CDR3 is TGTGCCAGCAGTAGGGACAGATCCACTGAAGCTTTCTTT. This codes for CASSRDRSTEAFF. The V and J genes are TRBV6-5 and TRBJ1-1; TRBD1 matches at 7 bases. Losses at the gene ends were 5 bases for V and 4 bases for J; bases not matched to a gene: 4. CDR3 length: 13 residues. CDR1 MNHEY and CDR2 SVGAGI come from the germline V gene.

CDR3 DNA sequence: TGCGCCAGCAGCAAAGAGTCGTTCTCTGGAAACACCATATATTTT. It yields the protein CASSKESFSGNTIYF. The gene calls are TRBV5-1 and TRBJ1-3; D not certain. This CDR3 is 15 amino acids long. With 4 bases removed from V and 0 bases from J, the gap between germline ends came to 11 bases. Germline CDR1 is SGHRS and CDR2 is YFSETQ.

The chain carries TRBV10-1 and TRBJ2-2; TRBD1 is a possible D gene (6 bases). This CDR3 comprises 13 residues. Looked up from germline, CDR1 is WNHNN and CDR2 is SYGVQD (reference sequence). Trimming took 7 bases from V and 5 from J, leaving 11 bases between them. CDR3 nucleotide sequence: TGCGCCAGCATGCAGGGGTGGACCGGGGAGCTGTTTTTT. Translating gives CASMQGWTGELFF.

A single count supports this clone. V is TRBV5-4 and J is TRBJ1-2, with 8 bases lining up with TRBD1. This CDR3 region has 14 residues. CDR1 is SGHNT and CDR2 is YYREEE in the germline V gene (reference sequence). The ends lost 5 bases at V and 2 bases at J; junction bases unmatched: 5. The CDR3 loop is CASRAGTGNYGYTF. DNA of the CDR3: TGTGCCAGCAGAGCCGGGACAGGCAACTATGGCTACACCTTC.

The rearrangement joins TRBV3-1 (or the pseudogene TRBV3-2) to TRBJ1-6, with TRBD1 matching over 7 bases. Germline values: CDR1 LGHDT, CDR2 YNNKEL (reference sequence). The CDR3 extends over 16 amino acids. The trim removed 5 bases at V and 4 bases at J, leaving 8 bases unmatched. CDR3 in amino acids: CASSEGDSQYNSPLHF. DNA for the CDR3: TGTGCCAGCAGCGAAGGGGACAGCCAGTATAATTCACCCCTCCACTTT.

The CDR3 DNA follows: TGTGCCAGCAGCATCGGACAGTATAATTCACCCCTCCACTTT. It specifies CASSIGQYNSPLHF. The V and J genes are TRBV13 and TRBJ1-6, with D tentatively TRBD1 (6 bases). In germline, CDR1 is PRHDT, CDR2 FYEKMQ (reference sequence). Trimming removed 5 bases from V and 4 bases from J, with 9 bases in between. This CDR3 is built from 14 residues.

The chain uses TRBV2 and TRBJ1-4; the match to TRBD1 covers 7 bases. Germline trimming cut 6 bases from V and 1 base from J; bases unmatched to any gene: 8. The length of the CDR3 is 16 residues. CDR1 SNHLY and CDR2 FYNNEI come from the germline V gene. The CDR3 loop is CASSLQGRGTNEKLFF. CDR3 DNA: TGTGCCAGCAGCTTACAGGGGCGCGGAACTAATGAAAAACTGTTTTTT. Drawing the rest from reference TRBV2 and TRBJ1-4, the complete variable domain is EPEVTQTPSHQVTQMGQEVILRCVPISNHLYFYWYRQILGQKVEFLVSFYNNEISEKSEIFDDQFSVERPDGSNFTLKIRSTKLEDSAMYFCASSLQGRGTNEKLFFGSGTQLSVL.

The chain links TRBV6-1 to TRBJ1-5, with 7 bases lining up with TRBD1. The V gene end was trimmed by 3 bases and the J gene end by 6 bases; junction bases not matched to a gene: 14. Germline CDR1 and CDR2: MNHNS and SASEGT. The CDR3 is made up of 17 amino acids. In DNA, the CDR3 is TGTGCCAGCAGTGATCTCCTCCGGGACAGCACTCTTCAGCCCCAGCATTTT. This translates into CASSDLLRDSTLQPQHF.

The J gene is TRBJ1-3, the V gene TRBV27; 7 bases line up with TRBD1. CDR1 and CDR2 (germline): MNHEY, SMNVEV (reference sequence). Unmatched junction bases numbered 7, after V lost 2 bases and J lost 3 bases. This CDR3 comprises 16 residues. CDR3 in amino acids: CASSLPKTGRGNTIYF. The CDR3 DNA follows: TGTGCCAGCAGTTTACCCAAGACAGGGCGTGGAAACACCATATATTTT.

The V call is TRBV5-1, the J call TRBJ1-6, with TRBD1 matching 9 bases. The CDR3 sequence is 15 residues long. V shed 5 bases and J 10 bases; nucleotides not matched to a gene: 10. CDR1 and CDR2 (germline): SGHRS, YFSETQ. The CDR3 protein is CASRFAGTGLSPLHF. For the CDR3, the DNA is TGCGCCAGCAGATTCGCCGGGACAGGGTTATCACCCCTCCACTTT.

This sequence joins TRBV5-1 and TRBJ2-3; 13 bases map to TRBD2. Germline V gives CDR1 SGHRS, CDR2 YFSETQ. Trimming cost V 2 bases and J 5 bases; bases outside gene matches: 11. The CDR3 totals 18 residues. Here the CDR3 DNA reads TGCGCCAGCAGCTTAGGGACTAGCGGGGCAGGGCGTGTAGATACGCAGTATTTT. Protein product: CASSLGTSGAGRVDTQYF.

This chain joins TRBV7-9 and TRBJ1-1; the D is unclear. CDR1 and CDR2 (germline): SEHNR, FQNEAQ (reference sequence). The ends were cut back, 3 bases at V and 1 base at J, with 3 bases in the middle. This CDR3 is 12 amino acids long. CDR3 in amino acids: CASSFGNTEAFF. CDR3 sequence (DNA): TGTGCCAGCAGCTTCGGGAACACTGAAGCTTTCTTT. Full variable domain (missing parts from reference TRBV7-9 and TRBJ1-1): DTGVSQNPRHKITKRGQNVTFRCDPISEHNRLYWYRQTLGQGPEFLTYFQNEAQLEKSRLLSDRFSAERPKGSFSTLEIQRTEQGDSAMYLCASSFGNTEAFFGQGTRLTVV.

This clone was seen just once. CDR3 in amino acids: CASSFQGSEGYTF. CDR3 DNA: TGCGCCAGCAGCTTCCAGGGGTCGGAAGGCTACACCTTC. This chain uses TRBV5-1 with TRBJ1-2; weak D call: TRBD1 (6 bases). Trimming stripped 2 bases from V and 8 bases from J, with 13 bases between. The CDR3 extends over 13 amino acids. Per the germline V gene, CDR1 is SGHRS and CDR2 is YFSETQ.

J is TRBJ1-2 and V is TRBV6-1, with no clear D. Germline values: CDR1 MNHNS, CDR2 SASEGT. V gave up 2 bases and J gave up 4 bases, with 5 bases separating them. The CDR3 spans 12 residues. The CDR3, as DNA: TGTGCCAGCAGTGAATCCAGCTATGGCTACACCTTC. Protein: CASSESSYGYTF.

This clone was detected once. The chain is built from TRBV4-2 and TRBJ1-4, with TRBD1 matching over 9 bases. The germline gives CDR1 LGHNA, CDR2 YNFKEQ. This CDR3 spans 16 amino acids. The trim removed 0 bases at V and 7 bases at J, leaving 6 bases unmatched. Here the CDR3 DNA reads TGTGCCAGCAGCCAAGATCAGGGACAGGGAGGTGAAAAACTGTTTTTT. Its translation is CASSQDQGQGGEKLFF.

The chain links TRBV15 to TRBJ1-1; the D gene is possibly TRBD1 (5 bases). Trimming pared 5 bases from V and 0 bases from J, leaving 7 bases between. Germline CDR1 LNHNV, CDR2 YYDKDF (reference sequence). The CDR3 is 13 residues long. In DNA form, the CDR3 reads TGTGCCACCAGCCGGGGGGTGAACACTGAAGCTTTCTTT. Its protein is CATSRGVNTEAFF.

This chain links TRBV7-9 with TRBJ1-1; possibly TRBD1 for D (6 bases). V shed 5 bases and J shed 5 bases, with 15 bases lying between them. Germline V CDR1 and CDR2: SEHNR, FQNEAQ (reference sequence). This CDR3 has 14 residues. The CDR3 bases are TGTGCCAGCAGCCTACAGGGTTGGAATACTGAAGCTTTCTTT. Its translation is CASSLQGWNTEAFF.

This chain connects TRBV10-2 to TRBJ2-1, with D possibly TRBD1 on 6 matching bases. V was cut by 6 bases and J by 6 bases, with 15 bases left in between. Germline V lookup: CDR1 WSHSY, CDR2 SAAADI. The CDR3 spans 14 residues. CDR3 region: CASRLTGSSNEQFF. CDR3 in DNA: TGCGCCAGCAGATTGACAGGATCTTCCAATGAGCAGTTCTTC.